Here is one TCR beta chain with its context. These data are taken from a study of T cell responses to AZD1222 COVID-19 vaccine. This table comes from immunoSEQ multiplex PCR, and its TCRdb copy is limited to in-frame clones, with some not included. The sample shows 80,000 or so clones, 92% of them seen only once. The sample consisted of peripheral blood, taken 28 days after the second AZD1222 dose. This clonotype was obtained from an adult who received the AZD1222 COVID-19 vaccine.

CDR3 loop: CASSPDRITDTQYF. The CDR3 coding sequence is TGCGCCAGCAGCCCGGACAGGATCACAGATACGCAGTATTTT. The genes are TRBV5-1 and TRBJ2-3; the match to TRBD1 covers 7 bases. The CDR3 runs 14 residues. J was trimmed by 2 bases and V by 4 bases; bases with no gene match: 4. The germline CDR1 and CDR2 sequences are SGHRS and YFSETQ.